Following are 4 T cell receptor beta chains from one sample sequenced in a study of neoadjuvant anti-PD-1 for oral cavity cancer. Sequencing was performed with immunoSEQ multiplex PCR; in TCRdb, only in-frame clones are kept and a portion is missing. The table lists about 12,000 clones, around 71% of them singletons. Regarding time point: after neoadjuvant nivolumab, at surgical resection. The material was PBMCs, obtained after nivolumab (anti-PD-1) treatment. These receptors originate from a person aged 35-80 years with oral cavity squamous cell carcinoma.

V and J are TRBV19 and TRBJ2-3; 7 bases map to TRBD1. CDR1 LNHDA and CDR2 SQIVND come from the germline V gene (reference sequence). The CDR3 length is 16 residues. V was clipped by 4 bases and J by 2 bases; unmatched bases: 9. CDR3 protein: CASSTTGVGTTDTQYF. The CDR3 nucleotides are TGTGCCAGTAGTACAACAGGGGTTGGCACCACAGATACGCAGTATTTT.

The chain couples TRBV5-1 to TRBJ1-3; unclear D gene. Germline-derived CDR1 and CDR2 are SGHRS and YFSETQ. The V and J ends lost 4 bases and 4 bases respectively, with 12 bases between them. The CDR3 runs 14 residues. This chain's CDR3 is CASSPGKSGNTIYF. The CDR3 DNA sequence: TGCGCCAGCAGCCCGGGTAAATCCGGAAACACCATATATTTT.

The chain joins TRBV11-2 to TRBJ2-1; 10 nucleotides align to TRBD1. Germline-derived CDR1 and CDR2 are SGHAT and FQNNGV. The CDR3 extends over 16 amino acids. Unmatched junction bases numbered 13, after V lost 6 bases and J lost 8 bases. The chain's CDR3 is CASRLTGQGRKYEQFF. CDR3 coding DNA: TGTGCCAGCAGACTAACGGGACAGGGGAGGAAATATGAGCAGTTCTTC. The full variable domain, in which reference TRBV11-2 and TRBJ2-1 provide the parts outside the CDR3, is EAGVAQSPRYKIIEKRQSVAFWCNPISGHATLYWYQQILGQGPKLLIQFQNNGVVDDSQLPKDRFSAERLKGVDSTLKIQPAKLEDSAVYLCASRLTGQGRKYEQFFGPGTRLTVL.

The rearrangement joins TRBV2 to TRBJ2-5; 11 bases match TRBD2. V lost 6 bases, J lost 2 bases, and 8 bases stayed unmatched. CDR1 is SNHLY and CDR2 is FYNNEI in the germline V gene. This CDR3 has 16 residues. CDR3 DNA: TGTGCCAGCAGCTACTTACTAGCGGGGGCACAAGAGACCCAGTACTTC. Translated, it gives CASSYLLAGAQETQYF.